Shown below are 25 T cell receptor beta chains from a single sample sequenced in a study of OX40 agonist ivuxolimab in advanced cancers. The method behind the library was the immunoSEQ multiplex PCR assay. Imported from immuneACCESS, the table was reduced by TCRdb to in-frame sequences with V and J called. These copies leave out some clones; in studies compared against another copy, an unresolved V gene accounts for under half, and the cause of the remainder is not known. Here the sample has 8,500 to 13,000 clones; just under 75% occur a single time. The ten largest account for approximately 40% of the sample. Sequencing was performed on CD4+ or CD8+ T cells sorted from blood, taken in a trial of the OX40 agonist ivuxolimab. All receptors come from an adult with an advanced solid tumor such as melanoma, head and neck, liver or kidney cancer.

The chain is built from TRBV11-2 and TRBJ2-7; 9 bases fit TRBD2. V was clipped by 4 bases and J by 7 bases; unmatched bases: 8. There are 14 residues in the CDR3. Germline V CDR1 and CDR2: SGHAT, FQNNGV. The CDR3 DNA sequence: TGTGCCAGCAGCTCACTCGCGGGAGGGCTTGAGCAGTACTTC. Translated, it gives CASSSLAGGLEQYF.

This clone occurred a few times. The genes are TRBV23-1 and TRBJ1-1, with D unclear. TRBV23-1 is known as an ORF, though its function is uncertain. V dropped 7 bases and J dropped 2 bases, with 23 bases sitting between them. This CDR3 has 17 amino acids. The CDR3 reads CASTSISRLGKNTEAFF. The DNA for the CDR3 is TGCGCCAGCACCTCAATCTCCCGACTCGGGAAAAACACTGAAGCTTTCTTT.

This clone was observed a single time. The J gene is TRBJ1-1, the V gene TRBV28; weak D call: TRBD1 (5 bases). Between the trimmed V and J ends, which lost 5 bases and 1 base, there was a span of 8 bases. Germline-derived CDR1 and CDR2 are MDHEN and SYDVKM. The CDR3 spans 13 residues. CDR3 DNA: TGTGCCAGCAGTGGGGGACGGAACACTGAAGCTTTCTTT. It specifies CASSGGRNTEAFF. The full variable domain, with the rest looked up from reference TRBV28 and TRBJ1-1, is DVKVTQSSRYLVKRTGEKVFLECVQDMDHENMFWYRQDPGLGLRLIYFSYDVKMKEKGDIPEGYSVSREKKERFSLILESASTNQTSMYLCASSGGRNTEAFFGQGTRLTVV.

The chain is built from TRBV7-9 and TRBJ2-5; no clear D. The CDR3 contains 16 residues. The V gene's germline CDR1 is SEHNR and CDR2 FQNEAQ (reference sequence). The V and J ends lost 0 bases and 2 bases respectively, with 13 bases between them. CDR3 nucleotide sequence: TGTGCCAGCAGCTTAGCGCCGGCAAGTAGGCAAGAGACCCAGTACTTC. It yields the protein CASSLAPASRQETQYF.

This clone is deemed medium-sized (0.01 to 0.1%). The gene calls are TRBV19 and TRBJ1-1; D not resolved. Germline V CDR1 and CDR2: LNHDA, SQIVND (reference sequence). This CDR3 is 15 amino acids long. V was pared by 3 bases and J by 0 bases, with 11 bases between. This chain's CDR3 is CASSISGSLNTEAFF. CDR3 nucleotide sequence: TGTGCCAGTAGTATTAGCGGCAGCCTGAACACTGAAGCTTTCTTT.

The J gene is TRBJ2-7, the V gene TRBV18; possibly TRBD2 for D (5 bases). Germline CDR1 reads KGHSH; CDR2 reads LQKENI. V gave up 4 bases and J gave up 2 bases, with 6 bases separating them. There are 12 residues in the CDR3. The CDR3 region has the DNA TGTGCCAGCTCACTGGGAGCCTACGAGCAGTACTTC. Protein sequence: CASSLGAYEQYF.

This rearrangement joins TRBV7-9 to TRBJ2-2; D call uncertain. This CDR3 is built from 12 residues. Germline CDR1 SEHNR, CDR2 FQNEAQ (reference sequence). V lost 5 bases, J lost 5 bases, and 6 bases lay in between. The CDR3 DNA reads TGTGCCAGCAGCCTGCCGACCGGGGAGCTGTTTTTT. Protein sequence: CASSLPTGELFF.

The CDR3: CASSPAGGPGDTQYF. DNA of the CDR3: TGTGCCAGCAGCCCCGCGGGAGGGCCGGGAGATACGCAGTATTTT. The J gene is TRBJ2-3, the V gene TRBV7-3, with 9 bases aligning to TRBD2. Germline CDR1 reads SGHTA; CDR2 reads FQGTGA. The CDR3 has 15 residues. J was trimmed by 5 bases and V by 5 bases; bases with no gene match: 8.

The chain uses TRBV9 and TRBJ2-2, with 7 bases lining up with TRBD2. The V gene's germline CDR1 is SGDLS and CDR2 YYNGEE. The CDR3 runs to 16 residues. J lost 12 bases, V lost 3 bases, and 17 bases had no gene match. The CDR3: CASSAPLGGSPPKLFF. CDR3 coding DNA: TGTGCCAGCAGCGCCCCCCTCGGCGGGAGCCCGCCGAAGCTGTTTTTT.

This clone has only a few counts. This chain connects TRBV6-6 to TRBJ2-5, with a tentative D call TRBD2 (6 bases). CDR1 MNHNY and CDR2 SVGAGI come from the germline V gene (reference sequence). Trimming stripped 5 bases from V and 4 bases from J, with 14 bases between. There are 14 residues in the CDR3. CDR3 in DNA: TGTGCCAGCAGTGGGACCCCAGCGGGAGAGACCCAGTACTTC. It yields the protein CASSGTPAGETQYF.

This clone was counted a few times. The chain couples TRBV9 to TRBJ2-3, with D uncertain. The CDR3 is 13 amino acids. The V end lost 3 bases, the J end lost 5 bases, and 10 bases lay between the germline ends. The germline CDR1 and CDR2 sequences are SGDLS and YYNGEE. CDR3 amino acids: CASSAWTVDTQYF. CDR3 in DNA: TGTGCCAGCAGCGCCTGGACGGTAGATACGCAGTATTTT.

V usage is TRBV7-8 and J usage is TRBJ2-1; 11 nucleotides agree with TRBD2. The CDR3 sequence is 18 residues long. V lost 5 bases and J lost 6; bases outside the gene matches: 15. CDR1 and CDR2 (germline): SGHVS, FQNEAQ. The CDR3 sequence: CASSHPPPLAGAFNEQFF. The CDR3 bases are TGTGCCAGCAGCCATCCACCGCCACTAGCGGGAGCTTTCAATGAGCAGTTCTTC.

The rearrangement joins TRBV19 to TRBJ2-1; TRBD2 agrees at 11 bases. V shed 4 bases and J 0 bases; nucleotides not matched to a gene: 5. The CDR3 spans 17 residues. In germline, CDR1 is LNHDA, CDR2 SQIVND (reference sequence). The CDR3 is CASSTRLAGPSYNEQFF. CDR3 bases: TGTGCCAGTAGTACCCGACTAGCGGGACCCTCCTACAATGAGCAGTTCTTC.

The rearrangement links TRBV5-4 to TRBJ2-1; TRBD2 aligns across 8 bases. The CDR3 loop spans 18 amino acids. The germline V gene has CDR1 SGHNT and CDR2 YYREEE (reference sequence). The V gene end was trimmed by 1 base and the J gene end by 10 bases; junction bases not matched to a gene: 19. CDR3: CASSLPYSGLVRSGEQFF. The DNA of the CDR3 is TGTGCCAGCAGCTTGCCCTACTCGGGACTAGTGAGATCAGGGGAGCAGTTCTTC.

The V gene is TRBV10-3, the J gene TRBJ1-2; maybe TRBD1 (6 bases). V gave up 0 bases and J gave up 0 bases, with 14 bases separating them. Germline-derived CDR1 and CDR2 are ENHRY and SYGVKD. This CDR3 spans 17 amino acids. This chain's CDR3 is CAISESRTVESNYGYTF. The CDR3 DNA follows: TGTGCCATCAGTGAGTCGAGGACAGTGGAGTCTAACTATGGCTACACCTTC.

The sample holds a few counts of this clone. CDR3 coding DNA: TGTGCCAGCAGTGACTCGAGAGATGGCTACACCTTC. Encoded protein: CASSDSRDGYTF. The V and J genes are TRBV6-4 and TRBJ1-2; D unresolved. Trimming pared 0 bases from V and 6 bases from J, leaving 5 bases between. This CDR3 is built from 12 residues. Germline V gives CDR1 MRHNA, CDR2 SNTAGT.

The J gene is TRBJ1-5, the V gene TRBV5-6; D remains unclear. The CDR3 is 15 residues long. CDR1 and CDR2 (germline): SGHDT, YYEEEE. The V end was cut by 2 bases, the J end by 0 bases, with 9 bases between. The CDR3, as DNA: TGTGCCAGCAGCTTTGGTACAGTTAGCAATCAGCCCCAGCATTTT. It yields the protein CASSFGTVSNQPQHF.

The chain employs TRBV27 and TRBJ1-1; no clear D. V was cut by 6 bases and J by 0 bases, with 8 bases left in between. Looked up from germline, CDR1 is MNHEY and CDR2 is SMNVEV (reference sequence). The CDR3 is 13 amino acids. The CDR3: CASSHLMNTEAFF. The CDR3 nucleotides are TGTGCCAGCAGCCACCTCATGAACACTGAAGCTTTCTTT.

V is TRBV28 and J is TRBJ2-7, with D possibly matching TRBD2 (5 bases). V was cut by 6 bases and J by 2 bases, with 11 bases left in between. This CDR3 comprises 13 residues. The V gene's germline CDR1 is MDHEN and CDR2 SYDVKM. CDR3 loop: CASSPLLAYEQYF. The DNA for the CDR3 is TGTGCCAGCAGCCCCCTACTAGCCTACGAGCAGTACTTC.

V gene TRBV7-3 combines with J gene TRBJ2-1; D uncertain. This CDR3 spans 17 amino acids. V was shortened by 4 bases and J by 4 bases, with 20 bases between the two germline ends. The V gene's germline CDR1 is SGHTA and CDR2 FQGTGA. CDR3 bases: TGTGCCAGCAGCTCTCTGCCGACATCCGGCTTTTACAATGAGCAGTTCTTC. Residues: CASSSLPTSGFYNEQFF.

The chain is built from TRBV9 and TRBJ2-2, with a possible D match to TRBD1 (5 bases). Trimming took 1 base from V and 0 from J, leaving 7 bases between them. Germline-derived CDR1 and CDR2 are SGDLS and YYNGEE. This CDR3 is 15 amino acids long. The CDR3 coding sequence is TGTGCCAGCAGCGTACAGGGATCGAACACCGGGGAGCTGTTTTTT. Translated, it gives CASSVQGSNTGELFF.

This chain uses TRBV11-2 with TRBJ2-7; TRBD1 matches 12 bases. Trimming removed 5 bases from V and 0 bases from J; junction bases left unmatched: 8. CDR1 and CDR2 from the germline V gene are SGHAT and FQNNGV. The CDR3 contains 17 residues. The DNA of the CDR3 is TGTGCCAGCAGCCTCGGGACAGGGGGCCACCACTCCTACGAGCAGTACTTC. It translates to CASSLGTGGHHSYEQYF.

In the case of this clone: A far larger clone differs by one base, so this is likely a read error. This chain links TRBV29-1 with TRBJ2-7; D call uncertain. V dropped 3 bases and J dropped 1 base, with 10 bases sitting between them. CDR1 and CDR2 from the germline V gene are SQVTM and ANQGSEA. This CDR3 spans 13 amino acids. The CDR3 bases are TGCAGCGTTGAGGCAGGAGAATCCTACGAGCAGTACTTC. This codes for CSVEAGESYEQYF.

The chain links TRBV30 to TRBJ2-1; TRBD2 matches at 9 bases. CDR3 size: 15 residues. The V gene's germline CDR1 is GTSNPN and CDR2 SVGIG (reference sequence). The ends lost 0 bases at V and 6 bases at J; junction bases unmatched: 6. The CDR3, as DNA: TGTGCCTGGAGTGTATCCGCGGGAGGGCCCAATGAGCAGTTCTTC. It is translated as CAWSVSAGGPNEQFF.

The DNA of the CDR3 is TGTGCCATCGCGGAGGGAACCTCTGGGGCCAACGTCCTGACTTTC. Its translation is CAIAEGTSGANVLTF. The chain is built from TRBV10-3 and TRBJ2-6, with a possible D match to TRBD2 (6 bases). Germline-derived CDR1 and CDR2 are ENHRY and SYGVKD. This CDR3 is built from 15 residues. The V end lost 8 bases, the J end lost 0 bases, and 11 bases lay between the germline ends.